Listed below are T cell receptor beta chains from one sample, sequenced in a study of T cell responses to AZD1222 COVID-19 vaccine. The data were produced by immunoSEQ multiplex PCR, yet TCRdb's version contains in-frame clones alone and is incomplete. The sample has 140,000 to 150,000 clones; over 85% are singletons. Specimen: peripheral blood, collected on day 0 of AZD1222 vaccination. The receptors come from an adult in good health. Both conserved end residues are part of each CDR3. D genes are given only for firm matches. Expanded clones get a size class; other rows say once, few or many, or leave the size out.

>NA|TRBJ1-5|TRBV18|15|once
TGTGCCAGCTCCAACGGCGCGGGTAGCAATCAGCCCCAGCATTTT
CASSNGAGSNQPQHF
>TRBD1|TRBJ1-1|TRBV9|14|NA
TGTGCCAGCAGCTTAGGACAGGGGAGGACTGAAGCTTTCTTT
CASSLGQGRTEAFF
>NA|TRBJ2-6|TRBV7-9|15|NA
TGTGCCAGCAGCTTAGAGGGTACTGGGGCCAACGTCCTGACTTTC
CASSLEGTGANVLTF
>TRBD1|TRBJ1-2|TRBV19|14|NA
TGTGCCAGTAGTGGGACAGGGTCAAACTATGGCTACACCTTC
CASSGTGSNYGYTF
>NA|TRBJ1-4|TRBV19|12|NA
TGTGCCAGTAGTATGGGGCCGGAAAAACTGTTTTTT
CASSMGPEKLFF
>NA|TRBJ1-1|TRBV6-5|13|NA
TGTGCCAGCAGTTTGGGCCCGAACACTGAAGCTTTCTTT
CASSLGPNTEAFF
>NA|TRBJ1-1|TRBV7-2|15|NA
TGTGCCAGCAGCTTAGCGCTTGGGGAGAGCACTGAAGCTTTCTTT
CASSLALGESTEAFF
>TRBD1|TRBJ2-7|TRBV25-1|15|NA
TGTGCCAGCAGTATCAGGACAGGGGGCTCCTACGAGCAGTACTTC
CASSIRTGGSYEQYF
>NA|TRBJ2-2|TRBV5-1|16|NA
TGCGCCAGCAGCTTGGACAGCTTAGGGAACACCGGGGAGCTGTTTTTT
CASSLDSLGNTGELFF
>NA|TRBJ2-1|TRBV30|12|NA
TGTGCCTGGAGTGTACACCGTAAGGAGCAGTTCTTC
CAWSVHRKEQFF
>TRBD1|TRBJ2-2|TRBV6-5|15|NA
TGTGCCAGCGGGGGACAGCTAATCGACACCGGGGAGCTGTTTTTT
CASGGQLIDTGELFF
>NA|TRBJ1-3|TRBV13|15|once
TGTGCCAGCAGCTTAGCAGGGACTTCAGGAAACACCATATATTTT
CASSLAGTSGNTIYF
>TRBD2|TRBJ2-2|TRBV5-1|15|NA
TGCGCCAGCAGCTTGCTCACTAGCGGGACCGGGGAGCTGTTTTTT
CASSLLTSGTGELFF
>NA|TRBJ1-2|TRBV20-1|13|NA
TGCAGTGCTAGTTTATTTCAGGGAGGTGGCTACACCTTC
CSASLFQGGGYTF
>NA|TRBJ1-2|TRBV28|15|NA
TGTGCCAGCAGTCCTCTCCCAGCGGACTCCTATGGCTACACCTTC
CASSPLPADSYGYTF
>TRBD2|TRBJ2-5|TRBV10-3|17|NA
TGTGCCATCAGTGAGTCGATGAGTAGCGGGAGAGAAGAGACCCAGTACTTC
CAISESMSSGREETQYF
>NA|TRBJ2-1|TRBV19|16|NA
TGTGCCAGTAGTATAGATTTGGGGAGCTTCTACAATGAGCAGTTCTTC
CASSIDLGSFYNEQFF
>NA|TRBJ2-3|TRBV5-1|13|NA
TGCGCCAGCAGCTTGGCTCCCACAGATACGCAGTATTTT
CASSLAPTDTQYF
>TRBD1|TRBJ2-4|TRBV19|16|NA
TGTGCCAGTAGTATGGAGATGGGACAGGGGACCGGAATTCAGTACTTC
CASSMEMGQGTGIQYF
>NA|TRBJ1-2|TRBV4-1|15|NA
TGCGCCAGCAGCTCACAACGCGACAGGTCCTATGGCTACACCTTC
CASSSQRDRSYGYTF
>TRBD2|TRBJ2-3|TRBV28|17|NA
TGTGCCAGCAGTTTCCTCGGGGTAGCGGGAAGGACAGATACGCAGTATTTT
CASSFLGVAGRTDTQYF
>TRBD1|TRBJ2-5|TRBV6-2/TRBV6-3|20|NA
TGTGCCAGCAGTTACCGTGGCAACCGGGACAGGGGCTTAGGCCGAGAGACCCAGTACTTC
CASSYRGNRDRGLGRETQYF
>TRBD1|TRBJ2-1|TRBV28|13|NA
TGTGCCAGCAGAGATGGACAGGACAATGAGCAGTTCTTC
CASRDGQDNEQFF
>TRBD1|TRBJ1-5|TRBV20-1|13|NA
TGCAGTGCTAGTCCAGGGGGCTCTCAGCCCCAGCATTTT
CSASPGGSQPQHF
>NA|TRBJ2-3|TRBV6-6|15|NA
TGTGCCAGCAGTTTACCGGGAGTGGGAACAGATACGCAGTATTTT
CASSLPGVGTDTQYF
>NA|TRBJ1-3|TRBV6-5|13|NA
TGTGCCAGCAAATGGGATAATTTGCGGACCATATATTTT
CASKWDNLRTIYF
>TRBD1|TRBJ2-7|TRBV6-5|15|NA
TGTGCCAGCAGACGTCCGGGACAGGGGAACTACGAGCAGTACTTC
CASRRPGQGNYEQYF
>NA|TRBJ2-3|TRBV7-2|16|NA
TGTGCCAGCAGCTTAGGGACAGCGGGGCCTTTTGATACGCAGTATTTT
CASSLGTAGPFDTQYF
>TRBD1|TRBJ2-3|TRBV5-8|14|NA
TGTGCCAGCAGCTTGTACAGGGGTATAGATACGCAGTATTTT
CASSLYRGIDTQYF
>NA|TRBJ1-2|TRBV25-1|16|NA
TGTGCCAGCAGTGAACGGGACGGATCTGATAACTATGGCTACACCTTC
CASSERDGSDNYGYTF
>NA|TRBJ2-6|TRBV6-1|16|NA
TGTGCCAGCAGTGATCAGGAGGCGTCTGGGGCCAACGTCCTGACTTTC
CASSDQEASGANVLTF
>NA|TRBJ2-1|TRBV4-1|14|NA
TGCGCCAGCAGCCAAGATGGAGAGTTACGGGAGCAGTTCTTC
CASSQDGELREQFF
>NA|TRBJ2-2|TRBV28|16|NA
TGTGCCAGCAGCCGGCCAGGGGCCTCGAACACCGGGGAGCTGTTTTTT
CASSRPGASNTGELFF
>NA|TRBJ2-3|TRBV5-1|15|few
TGCGCCAGCAGCATAGGGGGAGGGAGGCCAGATACGCAGTATTTT
CASSIGGGRPDTQYF
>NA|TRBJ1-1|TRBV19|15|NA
TGTGCCAGTAGTATTTGGGGGCAAGTAAACACTGAAGCTTTCTTT
CASSIWGQVNTEAFF
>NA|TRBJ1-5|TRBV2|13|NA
TGTGCCAGCAAACAGGGCCCCAATCAGCCCCAGCATTTT
CASKQGPNQPQHF
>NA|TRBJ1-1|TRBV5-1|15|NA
TGCGCCAGCAGCACACACACAGGGAGGAACACTGAAGCTTTCTTT
CASSTHTGRNTEAFF
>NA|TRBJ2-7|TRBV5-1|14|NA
TGCGCCAGCAGCTCTAGTACAGGGATTTACGAGCAGTACTTC
CASSSSTGIYEQYF
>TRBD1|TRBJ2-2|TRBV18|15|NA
TGTGCCAGCTCAACCAGGACAGGGGAAACCGGGGAGCTGTTTTTT
CASSTRTGETGELFF